Below, 8 T cell receptor beta chains from the same sample are listed, as sequenced in a study of cytomegalovirus exposure and HLA in healthy donors. Both 60 Vbeta primers and 13 Jbeta primers went into the PCR. Sequenced by immunoSEQ multiplex PCR; TCRdb stores in-frame clones only, minus some. The table includes about 270,000 clones, roughly 70% detected once. Material: PBMCs. These receptors all come from a female donor in good health and CMV-seronegative.

The chain recombines TRBV6-1 with TRBJ1-1; D gene unclear. The ends were cut back, 0 bases at V and 11 bases at J, with 10 bases in the middle. Germline loops: CDR1 MNHNS, CDR2 SASEGT. There are 12 residues in the CDR3. Here the CDR3 DNA reads TGTGCCAGCAGTGAAGCGGGCCCGTATGCTTTCTTT. The encoded protein is CASSEAGPYAFF.

This clone has only a few counts. The gene calls are TRBV7-9 and TRBJ1-1, with D unclear. This CDR3 is 11 amino acids long. The ends were cut back, 5 bases at V and 11 bases at J, with 12 bases in the middle. The germline gives CDR1 SEHNR, CDR2 FQNEAQ (reference sequence). The CDR3 region is CASSPGLRAFF. The CDR3 DNA sequence: TGTGCCAGCAGCCCCGGACTAAGGGCTTTCTTT.

J is TRBJ1-5 and V is TRBV30; TRBD1 might be the D (5 bases). From germline, CDR1 is GTSNPN and CDR2 SVGIG (reference sequence). This CDR3 comprises 13 residues. V lost 5 bases and J 0 bases, leaving 8 bases between the germline ends. CDR3 loop: CAWGAVSNQPQHF. Here the CDR3 DNA reads TGTGCCTGGGGGGCGGTTAGCAATCAGCCCCAGCATTTT.

There are a few counts of this clone. This CDR3 reads CASSSRQGGDNEQFF. The CDR3 coding sequence is TGTGCCAGCAGCTCCCGACAAGGAGGGGACAATGAGCAGTTCTTC. This chain joins TRBV7-8 and TRBJ2-1; D possibly corresponds to TRBD2 (6 bases). This CDR3 spans 15 amino acids. The V gene's germline CDR1 is SGHVS and CDR2 FQNEAQ. V was trimmed by 4 bases and J by 5 bases, leaving 15 bases between them.

The chain joins TRBV5-1 to TRBJ1-4; no definite D call. The CDR3 is 15 residues long. CDR1 is SGHRS, CDR2 YFSETQ, per germline. Trimming took 0 bases from V and 4 from J, leaving 10 bases between them. CDR3 protein: CASSLGDTSNEKLFF. The CDR3 DNA reads TGCGCCAGCAGCTTGGGAGACACGAGTAATGAAAAACTGTTTTTT. The variable domain in full, completed from reference TRBV5-1 and TRBJ1-4, reads KAGVTQTPRYLIKTRGQQVTLSCSPISGHRSVSWYQQTPGQGLQFLFEYFSETQRNKGNFPGRFSGRQFSNSRSEMNVSTLELGDSALYLCASSLGDTSNEKLFFGSGTQLSVL.

V gene TRBV19 combines with J gene TRBJ2-7; 7 bases fit TRBD2. V shed 3 bases, J shed 5 bases, and the junction held 10 bases outside the gene matches. This CDR3 comprises 15 residues. Germline V CDR1 and CDR2: LNHDA, SQIVND (reference sequence). The DNA for the CDR3 is TGTGCCAGTAGTATTCGTCGGGCGGGAGTGAACGAGCAGTACTTC. The encoded protein is CASSIRRAGVNEQYF.

The rearrangement links TRBV6-5 to TRBJ1-3; no clear D gene. V gave up 6 bases and J gave up 0 bases, with 9 bases separating them. The CDR3 loop spans 14 amino acids. Looked up from germline, CDR1 is MNHEY and CDR2 is SVGAGI. In nucleotides, the CDR3 is TGTGCCAGCAGGCCCAGATCCTCTGGAAACACCATATATTTT. Its translation is CASRPRSSGNTIYF.

This chain uses TRBV9 with TRBJ2-5; D not certain. This CDR3 contains 14 residues. The V end was cut by 0 bases, the J end by 1 base, with 7 bases between. From germline, CDR1 is SGDLS and CDR2 YYNGEE. CDR3 nucleotide sequence: TGTGCCAGCAGCGTAGGCCGGTCCCAAGAGACCCAGTACTTC. Residues: CASSVGRSQETQYF.